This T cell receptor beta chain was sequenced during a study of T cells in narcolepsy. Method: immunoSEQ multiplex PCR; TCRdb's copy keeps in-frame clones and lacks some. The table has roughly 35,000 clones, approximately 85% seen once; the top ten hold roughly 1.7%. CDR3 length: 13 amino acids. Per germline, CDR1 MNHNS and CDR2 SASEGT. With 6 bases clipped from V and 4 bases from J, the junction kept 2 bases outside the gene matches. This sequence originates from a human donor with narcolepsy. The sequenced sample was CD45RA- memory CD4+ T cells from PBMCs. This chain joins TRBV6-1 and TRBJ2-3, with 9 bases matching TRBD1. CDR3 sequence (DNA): TGTGCCAGCAGCTGGACAGGGGCAGATACGCAGTATTTT. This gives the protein CASSWTGADTQYF.